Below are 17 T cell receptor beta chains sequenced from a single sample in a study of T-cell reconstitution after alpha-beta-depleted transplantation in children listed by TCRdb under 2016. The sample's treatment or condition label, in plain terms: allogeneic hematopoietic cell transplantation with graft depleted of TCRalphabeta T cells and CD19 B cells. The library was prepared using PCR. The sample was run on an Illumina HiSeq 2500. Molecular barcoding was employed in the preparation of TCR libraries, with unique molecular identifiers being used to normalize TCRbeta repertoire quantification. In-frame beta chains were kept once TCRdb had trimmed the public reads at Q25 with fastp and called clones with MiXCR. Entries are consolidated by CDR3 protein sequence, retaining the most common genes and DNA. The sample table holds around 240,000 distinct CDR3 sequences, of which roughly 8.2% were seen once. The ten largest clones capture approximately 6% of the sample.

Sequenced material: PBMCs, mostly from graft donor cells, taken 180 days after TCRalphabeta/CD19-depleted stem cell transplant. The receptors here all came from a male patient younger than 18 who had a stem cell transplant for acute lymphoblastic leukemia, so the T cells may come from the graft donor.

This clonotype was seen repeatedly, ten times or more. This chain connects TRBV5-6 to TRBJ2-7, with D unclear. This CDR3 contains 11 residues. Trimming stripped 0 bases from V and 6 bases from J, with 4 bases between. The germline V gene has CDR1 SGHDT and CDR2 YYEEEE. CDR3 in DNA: TGTGCCAGCAGCTTGGAGACCGAGCAGTACTTC. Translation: CASSLETEQYF.

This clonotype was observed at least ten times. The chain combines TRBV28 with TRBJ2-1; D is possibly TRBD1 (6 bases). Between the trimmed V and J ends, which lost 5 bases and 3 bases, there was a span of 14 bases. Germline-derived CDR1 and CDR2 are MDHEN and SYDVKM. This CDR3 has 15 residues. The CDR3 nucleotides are TGTGCCAGCAGTAATGCGGACAGATACTACAATGAGCAGTTCTTC. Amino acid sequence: CASSNADRYYNEQFF.

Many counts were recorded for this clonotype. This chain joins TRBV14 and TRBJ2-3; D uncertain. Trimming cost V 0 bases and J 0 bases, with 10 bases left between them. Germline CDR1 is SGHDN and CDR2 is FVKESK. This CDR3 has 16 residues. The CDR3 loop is CASSQDYRASTDTQYF. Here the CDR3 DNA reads TGTGCCAGCAGCCAAGATTACCGGGCTAGCACAGATACGCAGTATTTT.

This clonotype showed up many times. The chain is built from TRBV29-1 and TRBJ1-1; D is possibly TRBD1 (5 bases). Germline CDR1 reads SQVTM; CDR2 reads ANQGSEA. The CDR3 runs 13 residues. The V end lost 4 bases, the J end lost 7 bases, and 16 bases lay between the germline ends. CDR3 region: CSVGGDPRGEAFF. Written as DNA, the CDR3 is TGCAGCGTTGGAGGGGATCCGCGGGGTGAAGCTTTCTTT. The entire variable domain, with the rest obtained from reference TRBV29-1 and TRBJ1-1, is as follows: SAVISQKPSRDICQRGTSLTIQCQVDSQVTMMFWYRQQPGQSLTLIATANQGSEATYESGFVIDKFPISRPNLTFSTLTVSNMSPEDSSIYLCSVGGDPRGEAFFGQGTRLTVV.

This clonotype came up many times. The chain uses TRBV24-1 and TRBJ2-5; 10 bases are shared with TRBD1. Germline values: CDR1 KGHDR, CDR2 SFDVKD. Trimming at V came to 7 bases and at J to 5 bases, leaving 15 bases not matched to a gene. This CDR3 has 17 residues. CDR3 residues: CATSYGPSGTGDETQYF. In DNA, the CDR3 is TGTGCCACCAGCTACGGACCCTCCGGGACAGGGGACGAGACCCAGTACTTC.

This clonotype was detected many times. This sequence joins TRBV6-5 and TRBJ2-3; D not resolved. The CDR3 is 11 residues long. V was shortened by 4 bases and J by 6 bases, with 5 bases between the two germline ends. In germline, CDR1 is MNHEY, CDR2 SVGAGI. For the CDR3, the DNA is TGTGCCAGCAGTTCATACGATACGCAGTATTTT. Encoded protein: CASSSYDTQYF.

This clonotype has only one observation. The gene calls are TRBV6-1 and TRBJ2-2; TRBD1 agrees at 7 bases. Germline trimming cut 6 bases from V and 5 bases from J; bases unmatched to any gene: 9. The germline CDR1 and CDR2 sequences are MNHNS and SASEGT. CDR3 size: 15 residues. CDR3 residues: CASSRQGGETGELFF. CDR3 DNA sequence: TGTGCCAGCAGCCGACAGGGCGGCGAAACCGGGGAGCTGTTTTTT.

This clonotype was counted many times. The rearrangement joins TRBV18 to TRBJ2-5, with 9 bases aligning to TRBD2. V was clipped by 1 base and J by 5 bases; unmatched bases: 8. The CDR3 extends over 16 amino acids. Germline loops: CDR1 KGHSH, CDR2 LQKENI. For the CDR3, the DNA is TGTGCCAGCTCACCACAAAATAGCGGGAGTTCTGAGACCCAGTACTTC. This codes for CASSPQNSGSSETQYF.

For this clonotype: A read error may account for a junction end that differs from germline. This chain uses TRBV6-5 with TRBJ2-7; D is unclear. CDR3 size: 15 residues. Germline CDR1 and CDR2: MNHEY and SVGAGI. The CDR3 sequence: CASRYSIFGLYEQYF. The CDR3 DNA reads TGTGCCAGCAGATACTCGATTTTCGGGCTTTACGAGCAGTACTTC.

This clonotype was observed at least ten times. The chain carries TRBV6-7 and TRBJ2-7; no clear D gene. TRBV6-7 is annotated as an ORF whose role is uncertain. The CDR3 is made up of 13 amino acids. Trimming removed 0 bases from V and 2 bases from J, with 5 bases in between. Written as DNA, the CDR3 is TGTGCCAGCAGTTACTCAGGAGCCTACGAGCAGTACTTC. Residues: CASSYSGAYEQYF.

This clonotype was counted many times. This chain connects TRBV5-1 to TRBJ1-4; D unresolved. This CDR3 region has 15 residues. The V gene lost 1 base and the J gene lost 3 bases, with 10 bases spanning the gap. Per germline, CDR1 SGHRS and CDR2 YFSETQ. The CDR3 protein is CASSLQRLSNEKLFF. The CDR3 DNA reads TGCGCCAGCAGCTTGCAACGGCTTTCTAATGAAAAACTGTTTTTT.

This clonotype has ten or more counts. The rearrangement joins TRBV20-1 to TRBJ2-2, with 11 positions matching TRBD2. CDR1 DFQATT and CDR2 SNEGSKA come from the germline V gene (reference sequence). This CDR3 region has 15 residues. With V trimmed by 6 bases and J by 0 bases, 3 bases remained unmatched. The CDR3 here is CSARGLAANTGELFF. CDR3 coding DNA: TGCAGTGCCCGGGGACTAGCGGCGAACACCGGGGAGCTGTTTTTT.

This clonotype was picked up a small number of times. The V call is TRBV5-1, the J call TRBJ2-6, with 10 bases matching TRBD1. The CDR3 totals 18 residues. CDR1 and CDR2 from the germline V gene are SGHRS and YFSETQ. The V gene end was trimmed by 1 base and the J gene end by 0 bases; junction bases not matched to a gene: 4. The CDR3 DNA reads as TGCGCCAGCAGCTTGAGACAGGGGGCCCTCTCTGGGGCCAACGTCCTGACTTTC. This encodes CASSLRQGALSGANVLTF.

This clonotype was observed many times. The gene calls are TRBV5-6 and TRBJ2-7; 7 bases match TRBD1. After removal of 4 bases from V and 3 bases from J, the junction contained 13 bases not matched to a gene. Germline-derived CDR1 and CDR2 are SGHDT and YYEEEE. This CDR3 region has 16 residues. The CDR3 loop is CASSPEGQPTFYEQYF. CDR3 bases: TGTGCCAGCAGCCCAGAGGGACAGCCGACTTTCTACGAGCAGTACTTC.

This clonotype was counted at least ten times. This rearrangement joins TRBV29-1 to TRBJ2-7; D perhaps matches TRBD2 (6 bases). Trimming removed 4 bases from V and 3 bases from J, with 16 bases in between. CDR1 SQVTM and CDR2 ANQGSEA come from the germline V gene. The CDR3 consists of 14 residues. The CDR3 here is CSVAARGAYYEQYF. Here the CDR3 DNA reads TGCAGCGTTGCGGCTCGCGGGGCCTACTACGAGCAGTACTTC.

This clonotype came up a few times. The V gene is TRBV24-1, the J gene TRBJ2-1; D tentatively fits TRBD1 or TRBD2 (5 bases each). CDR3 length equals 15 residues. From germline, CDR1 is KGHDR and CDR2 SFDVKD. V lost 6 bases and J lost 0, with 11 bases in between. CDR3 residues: CATSYRDGSYNEQFF. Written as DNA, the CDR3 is TGTGCCACCAGTTACCGGGACGGCTCCTACAATGAGCAGTTCTTC.

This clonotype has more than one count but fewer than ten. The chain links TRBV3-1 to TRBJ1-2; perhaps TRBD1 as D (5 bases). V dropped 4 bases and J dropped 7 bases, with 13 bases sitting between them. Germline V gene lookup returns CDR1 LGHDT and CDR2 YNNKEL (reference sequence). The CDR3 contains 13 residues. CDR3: CASSPLGAGGYTF. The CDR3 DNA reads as TGTGCCAGCAGCCCCCTCGGGGCGGGTGGCTACACCTTC.